These T cell receptor beta chains were read from a single sample in a study of OX40 agonist ivuxolimab in advanced cancers. Assay: immunoSEQ multiplex PCR; the TCRdb copy retains only in-frame clones and omits some. Among about 58,000 clones listed, more than 80% were seen once. Sequenced material: CD4+ or CD8+ T cells sorted from blood, taken in a trial of the OX40 agonist ivuxolimab. The receptors were sampled from an adult with an advanced solid tumor such as melanoma, head and neck, liver or kidney cancer. The CDR3 runs from the conserved cysteine through the conserved F or W. A D gene is named only where the DNA matches it firmly. The size field is filled for only some rows; it gives once, few, many or a size class.

-,TRBD1,TRBV11-1,TRBJ2-5,TGTGCCAGCAGCTCCTCGACAGGGAAGGAGACCCAGTACTTC,CASSSSTGKETQYF
-,TRBD1,TRBV6-6,TRBJ1-1,TGTGCCAGCAGTTTCACCGGGACAGGGAACACTGAAGCTTTCTTT,CASSFTGTGNTEAFF
-,-,TRBV2,TRBJ2-3,TGTGCCAGCAGTGAAAGCGGAGGCACAGATACGCAGTATTTT,CASSESGGTDTQYF
-,TRBD1,TRBV19,TRBJ1-1,TGTGCCAGTGCACCCCGGGACAGGGTTTACCAGGGAGCTTTCTTT,CASAPRDRVYQGAFF
-,-,TRBV7-9,TRBJ1-2,TGTGCCAGCAGCTCCCCGTCCCTGGGGGGCTACACCTTC,CASSSPSLGGYTF
once,-,TRBV7-2,TRBJ1-1,TGTGCCAGCAGCTTAACGTACGGGGGTGAAGCTTTCTTT,CASSLTYGGEAFF
-,TRBD2,TRBV13,TRBJ2-7,TGTGCCAGCAGCCTAGCGGGATCCTACGAGCAGTACTTC,CASSLAGSYEQYF
-,-,TRBV7-2,TRBJ1-5,TGTGCCAGCAGCTTAGTTGGGTCAGGGCCCGGGGGGGCCCAGCATTTT,CASSLVGSGPGGAQHF
-,-,TRBV11-2,TRBJ2-7,TGTGCCAGCAGCCCTCAAACGGCCCAATACGAGCAGTACTTC,CASSPQTAQYEQYF
-,-,TRBV7-2,TRBJ1-1,TGTGCCAGCAGCTTAGTGGAGGAGTTGAACACTGAAGCTTTCTTT,CASSLVEELNTEAFF
-,TRBD2,TRBV6-5,TRBJ2-1,TGTGCCAGCAGTTTGGGACTAGCGGGAGTTGAGCAGTTCTTC,CASSLGLAGVEQFF
-,-,TRBV7-9,TRBJ2-7,TGTGCCAGCAGCAAACGAGGCCCAAGGTCCTACGAGCAGTACTTC,CASSKRGPRSYEQYF
-,-,TRBV4-3,TRBJ1-1,TGCGCCAGCAGCCAAGAGAAATGGCTGACCACTGAAGCTTTCTTT,CASSQEKWLTTEAFF
few,TRBD1,TRBV5-1,TRBJ2-2,TGCGCCAGCAGCTTGGGGACAGGGATCGGGGAGCTGTTTTTT,CASSLGTGIGELFF
-,-,TRBV27,TRBJ1-4,TGTGCCAGCAGTTTATTCGGGCAGGGGTGGGGAACTAATGAAAAACTGTTTTTT,CASSLFGQGWGTNEKLFF
-,TRBD2,TRBV7-2,TRBJ2-7,TGTGCCAGCAGCTTCTCCGGGACTAGCGGACTCGAGCAGTACTTC,CASSFSGTSGLEQYF
-,-,TRBV19,TRBJ2-1,TGTGCCAGTAGTAAGGAGCGGGTCTACAATGAGCAGTTCTTC,CASSKERVYNEQFF
once,-,TRBV7-8,TRBJ2-1,TGTGCCAGCAGCTTAGCCTCGGGACCGGAGTTCTTC,CASSLASGPEFF
few,-,TRBV10-3,TRBJ1-5,TGTGCCATCAGTGCAGGGGATCAGCCCCAGCATTTT,CAISAGDQPQHF
-,-,TRBV4-1,TRBJ1-6,TGCGCCAGCGGCCTCCCCACGGGCGGGACATCGGATTCACCCCTCCACTTT,CASGLPTGGTSDSPLHF
-,TRBD1,TRBV5-4,TRBJ1-1,TGTGCCAGCAGCGGAGGACAGGGGAACACTGAAGCTTTCTTT,CASSGGQGNTEAFF
-,-,TRBV7-9,TRBJ1-1,TGTGCCAGCAGCCCCGGGACCCGGTACACTGAAGCTTTCTTT,CASSPGTRYTEAFF
-,-,TRBV25-1,TRBJ2-2,TGTGCCAGCTCCCGACAGGTGACCGGGGAGCTGTTTTTT,CASSRQVTGELFF
-,TRBD2,TRBV5-1,TRBJ2-1,TGCGCCAGCAGCTTGGAGGCTAGCGGAGACTACAATGAGCAGTTCTTC,CASSLEASGDYNEQFF
-,TRBD2,TRBV19,TRBJ2-1,TGTGCCAGTAGTAAAACCGGGACTAGCGGTTACAATGAGCAGTTCTTC,CASSKTGTSGYNEQFF
-,TRBD1,TRBV5-8,TRBJ2-7,TGTGCCAGCAGCGTGACAGGGCCCTACGAGCAGTACTTC,CASSVTGPYEQYF
-,TRBD1,TRBV5-1,TRBJ2-7,TGCGCCAGCAGCTCCCACAGGGGCTACGAGCAGTACTTC,CASSSHRGYEQYF
-,-,TRBV6-5,TRBJ2-3,TGTGCCAGCAGTTACCAGACGGCTAGCACAGATACGCAGTATTTT,CASSYQTASTDTQYF
-,-,TRBV5-1,TRBJ1-3,TGCGCCAGCAGCTTGGGTAGGGCCCCTGGAAACACCATATATTTT,CASSLGRAPGNTIYF
-,TRBD2,TRBV10-3,TRBJ2-7,TGTGCCATCAGTGAGGGGGTAGCGGGGGCCTCCTACGAGCAGTACTTC,CAISEGVAGASYEQYF
-,TRBD1,TRBV4-2,TRBJ1-2,TGTGCCAGCAGCCAAGATTTTCGACAGGGGTATGGCTACACCTTC,CASSQDFRQGYGYTF
-,TRBD1,TRBV6-6,TRBJ1-1,TGTGCCAGCAGTTATGGGGGGACAGGGAACACTGAAGCTTTCTTT,CASSYGGTGNTEAFF
-,-,TRBV5-4,TRBJ1-1,TGTGCCAGCAGCAAGCAGGGGAACACTGAAGCTTTCTTT,CASSKQGNTEAFF
-,TRBD1,TRBV6-6,TRBJ1-1,TGTGCCAGCACTGGGACAGGGGGCGAGTCTGAAGCTTTCTTT,CASTGTGGESEAFF
-,TRBD2,TRBV7-6,TRBJ2-3,TGTGCCAGCAGCTTAGCGGGACTAGGAGGGACAGATACGCAGTATTTT,CASSLAGLGGTDTQYF
-,TRBD2,TRBV5-1,TRBJ2-7,TGCGCCAGCAGCCTGTCCGGGACTAGCGAGGCCGAGCAGTACTTC,CASSLSGTSEAEQYF
-,-,TRBV18,TRBJ2-1,TGTGCCAGCTCACCGACAGGTAGCTACAATGAGCAGTTCTTC,CASSPTGSYNEQFF
-,-,TRBV6-5,TRBJ1-2,TGTGCCAGCAGTGCAGACGGGCTATCCTATGGCTACACCTTC,CASSADGLSYGYTF
-,-,TRBV9,TRBJ1-2,TGTGCCAGCAGCGTGGACGGCACCTATGGCTACACCTTC,CASSVDGTYGYTF
-,-,TRBV5-4,TRBJ1-2,TGTGCCAGCAGCCCCGAAGGGTTCTATGGCTACACCTTC,CASSPEGFYGYTF
-,-,TRBV19,TRBJ2-3,TGTGCCAGTAGTATATCCCCGTTTCTAGCGCCCCCCCAAGATACGCAGTATTTT,CASSISPFLAPPQDTQYF
-,TRBD1,TRBV23-1,TRBJ2-5,TGCGCCAGCCTCTCGGGACAGCAAGAGACCCAGTACTTC,CASLSGQQETQYF
-,-,TRBV7-3,TRBJ2-5,TGTGCCAGCAGCCTAAATCCGGGGGAAGAGACCCAGTACTTC,CASSLNPGEETQYF
-,-,TRBV7-2,TRBJ1-2,TGTGCCAGCAGCCAAAAAAGGGCCGCTAACTATGGCTACACCTTC,CASSQKRAANYGYTF
-,TRBD1,TRBV6-4,TRBJ1-2,TGTGCCCCCTGGCAGGGGGCGGAGGGCTACACCTTC,CAPWQGAEGYTF